The 15 T cell receptor beta chains presented below share a single source sample, sequenced in a study of blood T cell repertoires in COVID-19. The assay was immunoSEQ multiplex PCR, and TCRdb's table has in-frame clones only and misses some. The repertoire includes approximately 180,000 clones, about 88% of them detected once, and 1% to 1.5% sits in the top ten. The sample comprised PBMCs or T cells enriched from blood (not recorded which). Source of these receptors: a human donor with acute COVID-19. The donor label of this sample is uncertain.

This clone showed up just once. J is TRBJ2-7 and V is TRBV5-4; D not resolved. V gave up 1 base and J gave up 2 bases, with 10 bases separating them. This CDR3 is built from 14 residues. The germline V gene has CDR1 SGHNT and CDR2 YYREEE (reference sequence). The CDR3: CASSLHNSPYEQYF. The CDR3 DNA reads TGTGCCAGCAGCTTGCATAACTCCCCCTACGAGCAGTACTTC.

The chain has TRBV6-2 or TRBV6-3 and TRBJ2-1, with D possibly matching TRBD2 (5 bases). The CDR3 loop spans 12 amino acids. CDR1 and CDR2 from the germline V gene are MNHEY and SVGEGT. V was shortened by 6 bases and J by 14 bases, with 17 bases between the two germline ends. Written as DNA, the CDR3 is TGTGCCAGCAGCCAAGCGGCCCTAAGGGAGTTCTTC. Protein: CASSQAALREFF.

The chain combines TRBV24-1 with TRBJ2-3; TRBD1 is a possible D gene (5 bases). The CDR3 runs 15 residues. Germline V lookup: CDR1 KGHDR, CDR2 SFDVKD. V was shortened by 7 bases and J by 1 base, with 14 bases between the two germline ends. CDR3 in DNA: TGTGCCACCAGCCTCCAGGGCAGGGGCACAGATACGCAGTATTTT. It translates to CATSLQGRGTDTQYF.

The V and J genes are TRBV5-1 and TRBJ1-3; no firm D call. From germline, CDR1 is SGHRS and CDR2 YFSETQ. The ends were cut back, 0 bases at V and 0 bases at J, with 7 bases in the middle. The CDR3 runs to 15 residues. The DNA for the CDR3 is TGCGCCAGCAGCTTGGAGCGGGTCTCTGGAAACACCATATATTTT. Translated: CASSLERVSGNTIYF.

The J gene is TRBJ1-2, the V gene TRBV27, with 7 bases fitting TRBD1. Trimming took 2 bases from V and 8 from J; bases not matched to a gene: 11. CDR1 MNHEY and CDR2 SMNVEV come from the germline V gene (reference sequence). This CDR3 spans 15 amino acids. CDR3 DNA sequence: TGTGCCAGCAGTTTAAGGGGGCGCTCGATCGGAGGCTACACCTTC. This codes for CASSLRGRSIGGYTF.

The chain recombines TRBV18 with TRBJ2-1; TRBD1 aligns across 8 bases. Germline trimming cut 3 bases from V and 5 bases from J; bases unmatched to any gene: 6. The CDR3 extends over 15 amino acids. Germline V gives CDR1 KGHSH, CDR2 LQKENI. This CDR3 is CASSPDRGINNEQFF. The CDR3 nucleotides are TGTGCCAGCTCACCCGACAGGGGAATTAACAATGAGCAGTTCTTC. The full variable domain, completed using reference TRBV18 and TRBJ2-1, is NAGVMQNPRHLVRRRGQEARLRCSPMKGHSHVYWYRQLPEEGLKFMVYLQKENIIDESGMPKERFSAEFPKEGPSILRIQQVVRGDSAAYFCASSPDRGINNEQFFGPGTRLTVL.

The chain joins TRBV5-6 to TRBJ1-5; the match to TRBD1 covers 10 bases. Losses at the gene ends were 5 bases for V and 8 bases for J; bases not matched to a gene: 7. CDR1 is SGHDT and CDR2 is YYEEEE in the germline V gene. This CDR3 region has 14 residues. The CDR3 sequence: CASSRGQGGEPQHF. As DNA, the CDR3 is TGTGCCAGCAGTCGCGGACAGGGGGGGGAGCCCCAGCATTTT.

This sequence joins TRBV30 and TRBJ1-1; a possible D gene is TRBD1 (6 bases). The CDR3 consists of 15 residues. V gave up 2 bases and J gave up 2 bases, with 15 bases separating them. CDR1 GTSNPN and CDR2 SVGIG come from the germline V gene (reference sequence). CDR3: CAWSMTTGLNTEAFF. As DNA, the CDR3 is TGTGCCTGGAGTATGACGACAGGCCTTAACACTGAAGCTTTCTTT.

The V and J genes are TRBV3-1 (or the pseudogene TRBV3-2) and TRBJ2-1, with TRBD2 as a possible D gene (6 bases). Germline V gives CDR1 LGHDT, CDR2 YNNKEL (reference sequence). CDR3 length: 12 amino acids. Trimming took off 4 bases at V and 12 bases at J, with 13 bases between the two ends. The CDR3 spells CASSPGLMRQFF. The CDR3 DNA reads as TGTGCCAGCAGCCCGGGACTGATGAGGCAGTTCTTC.

The chain joins TRBV3-1 (or the pseudogene TRBV3-2) to TRBJ1-2; unclear D gene. Germline-derived CDR1 and CDR2 are LGHDT and YNNKEL (reference sequence). This CDR3 region has 13 residues. V gave up 0 bases and J gave up 8 bases, with 10 bases separating them. CDR3 sequence (DNA): TGTGCCAGCAGCCAAGATACCTCGCGGGGCTACACCTTC. Protein sequence: CASSQDTSRGYTF.

Here the CDR3 reads CASSPPTGLIEAFF. The CDR3 DNA is TGTGCCAGCTCACCCCCGACAGGGTTGATAGAAGCTTTCTTT. The chain combines TRBV18 with TRBJ1-1; 7 bases are shared with TRBD1. The V gene's germline CDR1 is KGHSH and CDR2 LQKENI. CDR3 length: 14 residues. Trimming removed 3 bases from V and 8 bases from J; junction bases left unmatched: 9.

The chain carries TRBV29-1 and TRBJ1-2; 7 nucleotides line up with TRBD1. This CDR3 is 14 amino acids long. The J segment lost 3 bases and the V segment lost 7 bases, leaving 11 bases of the junction unmatched. Germline assignment: CDR1 SQVTM and CDR2 ANQGSEA. The CDR3 region has the DNA TGCAGCGCCCGGACAGGCCAAGTCGACTATGGCTACACCTTC. Its protein is CSARTGQVDYGYTF.

The chain joins TRBV12-5 to TRBJ1-2; D is perhaps TRBD1 (5 bases). Trimming shortened V by 0 bases and J by 3 bases, and 14 bases separated the two germline ends. This CDR3 spans 16 amino acids. Germline V CDR1 and CDR2: LGHNT, FRNRAP. The CDR3 is CASGLVGSGDHYGYTF. The CDR3 DNA sequence: TGTGCTAGTGGTTTGGTAGGCTCGGGGGACCACTATGGCTACACCTTC.

The rearrangement links TRBV13 to TRBJ2-2; 8 nucleotides line up with TRBD1. CDR1 is PRHDT, CDR2 FYEKMQ, per germline (reference sequence). CDR3 length equals 17 residues. Trimming took 3 bases from V and 2 from J; bases not matched to a gene: 8. The CDR3, as DNA: TGTGCCAGCAGCTTTTTGGGCGGACAGGGTAACACCGGGGAGCTGTTTTTT. Its protein is CASSFLGGQGNTGELFF.

J is TRBJ1-5 and V is TRBV6-6; TRBD1 aligns across 10 bases. V shed 7 bases, J shed 2 bases, and the junction held 5 bases outside the gene matches. The CDR3 contains 15 residues. Germline V gives CDR1 MNHNY, CDR2 SVGAGI (reference sequence). CDR3 region: CASKGQGGGNQPQHF. CDR3 coding DNA: TGTGCCAGCAAAGGACAGGGGGGAGGCAATCAGCCCCAGCATTTT.